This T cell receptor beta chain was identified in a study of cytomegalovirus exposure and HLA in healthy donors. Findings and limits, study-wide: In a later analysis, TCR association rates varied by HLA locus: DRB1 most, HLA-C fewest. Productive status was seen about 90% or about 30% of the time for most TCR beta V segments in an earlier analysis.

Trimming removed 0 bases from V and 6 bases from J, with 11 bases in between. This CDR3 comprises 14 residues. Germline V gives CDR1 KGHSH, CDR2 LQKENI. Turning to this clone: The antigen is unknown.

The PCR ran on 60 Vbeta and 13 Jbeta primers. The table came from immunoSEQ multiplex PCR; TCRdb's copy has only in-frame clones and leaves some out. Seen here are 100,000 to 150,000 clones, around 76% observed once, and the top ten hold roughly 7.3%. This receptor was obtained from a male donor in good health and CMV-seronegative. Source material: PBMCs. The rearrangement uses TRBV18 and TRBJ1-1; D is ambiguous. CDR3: CASSPPGRGAEAFF. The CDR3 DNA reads TGTGCCAGCTCACCACCTGGCAGAGGCGCTGAAGCTTTCTTT.